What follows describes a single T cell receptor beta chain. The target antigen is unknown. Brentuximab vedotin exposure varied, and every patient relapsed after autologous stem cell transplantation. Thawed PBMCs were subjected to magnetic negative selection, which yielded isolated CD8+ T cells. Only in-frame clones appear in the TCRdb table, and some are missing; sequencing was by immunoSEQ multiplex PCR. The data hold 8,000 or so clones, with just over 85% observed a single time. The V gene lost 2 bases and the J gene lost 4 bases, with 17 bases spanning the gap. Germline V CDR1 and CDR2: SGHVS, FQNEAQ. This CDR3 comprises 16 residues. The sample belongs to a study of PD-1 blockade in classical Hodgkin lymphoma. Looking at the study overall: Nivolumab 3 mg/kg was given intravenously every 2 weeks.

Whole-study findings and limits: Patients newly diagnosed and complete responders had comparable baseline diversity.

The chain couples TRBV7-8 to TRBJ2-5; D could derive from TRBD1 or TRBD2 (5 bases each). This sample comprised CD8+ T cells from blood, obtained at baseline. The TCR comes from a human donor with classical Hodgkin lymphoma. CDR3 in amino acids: CASSLPDYRGVETQYF. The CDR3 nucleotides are TGTGCCAGCAGCTTACCCGACTACCGGGGCGTAGAGACCCAGTACTTC. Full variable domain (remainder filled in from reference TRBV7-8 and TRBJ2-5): GAGVSQSPRYKVAKRGQDVALRCDPISGHVSLFWYQQALGQGPEFLTYFQNEAQLDKSGLPSDRFFAERPEGSVSTLKIQRTQQEDSAVYLCASSLPDYRGVETQYFGPGTRLLVL.